The 22 T cell receptor beta chains presented below share a single source sample, sequenced in a study of blood T cell repertoires in COVID-19. Profiled with immunoSEQ multiplex PCR; TCRdb holds only in-frame clones, not every one. Of about 53,000 clones listed, approximately 90% are singletons. Input material: peripheral blood. These receptors were taken from a human donor in a cohort sampled during active COVID-19.

This clone came up once. DNA for the CDR3: TGTGCCAGCAGCTTAGAGTCGCTCGGCGAGCAGTACTTC. Translating it yields CASSLESLGEQYF. The chain couples TRBV11-3 to TRBJ2-7; D remains ambiguous. The CDR3 loop spans 13 amino acids. Trimming took 0 bases from V and 6 from J, leaving 9 bases between them. Looked up from germline, CDR1 is SGHNT and CDR2 is YENEEA.

The CDR3 bases are TGTGCCAGCAGCTTTACAGGACAGATGAACACTGAAGCTTTCTTT. The encoded protein is CASSFTGQMNTEAFF. The chain recombines TRBV5-6 with TRBJ1-1; D perhaps matches TRBD1 (6 bases). This CDR3 is built from 15 residues. V was pared by 2 bases and J by 0 bases, with 11 bases between. In germline, CDR1 is SGHDT, CDR2 YYEEEE.

This chain links TRBV7-2 with TRBJ2-3; 7 bases are a match to TRBD2. CDR3 size: 16 residues. From germline, CDR1 is SGHTA and CDR2 FQGNSA. The V gene end was trimmed by 2 bases and the J gene end by 0 bases; junction bases not matched to a gene: 5. The CDR3 sequence is CASSLQGGSSTDTQYF. CDR3 DNA: TGTGCCAGCAGCTTACAAGGCGGGAGTAGCACAGATACGCAGTATTTT.

The J gene is TRBJ1-4, the V gene TRBV28; D perhaps matches TRBD1 (5 bases). CDR1 MDHEN and CDR2 SYDVKM come from the germline V gene. The CDR3 length is 13 residues. V was shortened by 6 bases and J by 13 bases, with 18 bases between the two germline ends. DNA of the CDR3: TGTGCCAGCAGGTGGCAGCTTCGAGACAGACTGTTTTTT. Translated, it gives CASRWQLRDRLFF.

V and J are TRBV2 and TRBJ2-4; weak D call: TRBD1 (6 bases). CDR1 SNHLY and CDR2 FYNNEI come from the germline V gene. The CDR3 extends over 14 amino acids. Trimming shortened V by 11 bases and J by 0 bases, and 14 bases separated the two germline ends. CDR3 sequence reads: CAGAGAEAKNIQYF. The CDR3 region has the DNA TGTGCCGGGGCAGGGGCTGAAGCCAAAAACATTCAGTACTTC.

The chain is built from TRBV4-3 and TRBJ2-4; no firm D call. The V end lost 0 bases, the J end lost 7 bases, and 7 bases lay between the germline ends. Germline-derived CDR1 and CDR2 are LGHNA and YSLEER. This CDR3 is built from 13 residues. The CDR3 spells CASSQEPRNIQYF. Here the CDR3 DNA reads TGCGCCAGCAGCCAAGAGCCGCGGAACATTCAGTACTTC.

The V call is TRBV24-1, the J call TRBJ2-2; 7 nucleotides agree with TRBD1. Per the germline V gene, CDR1 is KGHDR and CDR2 is SFDVKD. This CDR3 is built from 13 residues. With V trimmed by 7 bases and J by 3 bases, 1 base remained unmatched. The CDR3 reads CATRTGHTGELFF. In nucleotides, the CDR3 is TGTGCCACCAGGACAGGGCACACCGGGGAGCTGTTTTTT.

The chain uses TRBV28 and TRBJ2-1; 12 positions match TRBD2. This CDR3 has 15 residues. Germline-derived CDR1 and CDR2 are MDHEN and SYDVKM. With 5 bases clipped from V and 8 bases from J, the junction kept 7 bases outside the gene matches. CDR3 sequence reads: CASSPRLAGVDEQFF. CDR3 DNA: TGTGCCAGCAGTCCCCGACTAGCGGGAGTGGATGAGCAGTTCTTC.

This chain connects TRBV29-1 to TRBJ1-1, with D perhaps TRBD1 (6 bases). Trimming left V 0 bases short and J 5 bases short, with 19 bases between. In germline, CDR1 is SQVTM, CDR2 ANQGSEA. This CDR3 contains 16 residues. The CDR3 sequence: CSVEDLQGLSVTEAFF. The CDR3 region has the DNA TGCAGCGTTGAAGATCTGCAGGGGCTAAGTGTGACTGAAGCTTTCTTT.

The rearrangement links TRBV5-1 to TRBJ2-3, with 9 bases lining up with TRBD1. Per the germline V gene, CDR1 is SGHRS and CDR2 is YFSETQ. After removal of 1 base from V and 4 bases from J, the junction contained 4 bases not matched to a gene. The CDR3 is 15 amino acids. CDR3 in DNA: TGCGCCAGCAGCTTGTCCGGACAGGGGCCAGATACGCAGTATTTT. Translating gives CASSLSGQGPDTQYF.

The CDR3 DNA reads TGTGCCAGCAGCTTATTAACAGGCAGCAACTATGGCTACACCTTC. Translated, it gives CASSLLTGSNYGYTF. The chain employs TRBV7-2 and TRBJ1-2; D perhaps matches TRBD1 (5 bases). This CDR3 comprises 15 residues. Germline V gene sequence: CDR1 SGHTA, CDR2 FQGNSA. V was cut by 2 bases and J by 2 bases, with 12 bases left in between.

This clone appeared once. The J gene is TRBJ1-2, the V gene TRBV24-1; 10 positions agree with TRBD1. The germline V gene has CDR1 KGHDR and CDR2 SFDVKD. After removal of 3 bases from V and 8 bases from J, the junction contained 5 bases not matched to a gene. There are 14 residues in the CDR3. CDR3 in DNA: TGTGCCACCAGTGATCGGGACAGGGGCGAGGGCTACACCTTC. It is translated as CATSDRDRGEGYTF.

The chain employs TRBV6-2 or TRBV6-3 and TRBJ1-3; no clear D gene. The germline gives CDR1 MNHEY, CDR2 SVGEGT. V dropped 5 bases and J dropped 4 bases, with 3 bases sitting between them. CDR3 length: 11 residues. CDR3 sequence reads: CASSQGNTIYF. The CDR3 region has the DNA TGTGCCAGCAGTCAAGGAAACACCATATATTTT.

This rearrangement joins TRBV11-3 to TRBJ1-1; D remains ambiguous. This CDR3 is built from 14 residues. The V and J ends lost 1 base and 4 bases respectively, with 10 bases between them. The germline V gene has CDR1 SGHNT and CDR2 YENEEA. The CDR3 DNA is TGTGCCAGCAGCTTAGTTGCGGGGAGCACTGAAGCTTTCTTT. The encoded protein is CASSLVAGSTEAFF.

The rearrangement joins TRBV28 to TRBJ1-5; D is uncertain. Trimming removed 6 bases from V and 0 bases from J, with 12 bases in between. The CDR3 has 15 residues. Germline V gene data show CDR1 as MDHEN and CDR2 as SYDVKM. CDR3 residues: CASRIKGVSNQPQHF. The CDR3 nucleotides are TGTGCCAGCAGGATCAAGGGAGTTAGCAATCAGCCCCAGCATTTT.

This sequence joins TRBV12-5 and TRBJ2-3; tentative D call: TRBD2 (6 bases). The CDR3 is 15 amino acids. The germline V gene encodes CDR1 LGHNT and CDR2 FRNRAP. V was pared by 0 bases and J by 6 bases, with 13 bases between. The CDR3 bases are TGTGCTAGTGGTTTGGTTCTAGCGCGGGGCGATACGCAGTATTTT. Translating it yields CASGLVLARGDTQYF.

The CDR3 region is CASTRGSYNEQFF. CDR3 sequence (DNA): TGTGCCAGCACCCGGGGTTCCTACAATGAGCAGTTCTTC. The chain employs TRBV6-5 and TRBJ2-1; perhaps TRBD2 as D (5 bases). Germline V CDR1 and CDR2: MNHEY, SVGAGI. The CDR3 has 13 residues. The ends were cut back, 7 bases at V and 1 base at J, with 8 bases in the middle.

This chain uses TRBV3-1 (or the pseudogene TRBV3-2) with TRBJ1-4; tentatively, D is TRBD1 (5 bases). Germline V lookup: CDR1 LGHDT, CDR2 YNNKEL (reference sequence). Trimming removed 4 bases from V and 3 bases from J, with 15 bases in between. CDR3 length equals 16 residues. DNA of the CDR3: TGTGCCAGCAGCCTAAGTCGTGGGGCTTCTAATGAAAAACTGTTTTTT. Residues: CASSLSRGASNEKLFF.

DNA for the CDR3: TGCAGCGTTGCGGTGGACAGGGCAGCCGGAGATACGCAGTATTTT. Amino acids: CSVAVDRAAGDTQYF. V is TRBV29-1 and J is TRBJ2-3, with 8 bases that match TRBD1. Trimming cost V 4 bases and J 5 bases; bases outside gene matches: 11. CDR3 length equals 15 residues. CDR1 SQVTM and CDR2 ANQGSEA come from the germline V gene.

To note about this clone: Other DNA sequences from this sample encode an identical CDR3 as well. The chain joins TRBV6-5 to TRBJ2-6; tentatively, D is TRBD1 (6 bases). CDR3 length: 15 residues. V was pared by 5 bases and J by 0 bases, with 8 bases between. Per germline, CDR1 MNHEY and CDR2 SVGAGI. Written as DNA, the CDR3 is TGTGCCAGCAGTCTACAGGGCTCTGGGGCCAACGTCCTGACTTTC. It specifies CASSLQGSGANVLTF.

This chain joins TRBV2 and TRBJ1-1, with a possible D match to TRBD1 (5 bases). The CDR3 runs 14 residues. V shed 6 bases and J shed 5 bases, with 16 bases lying between them. The V gene's germline CDR1 is SNHLY and CDR2 FYNNEI. CDR3 in amino acids: CASRHGGGLTEAFF. The CDR3 DNA reads TGTGCCAGCAGACACGGGGGAGGGCTGACTGAAGCTTTCTTT. Using reference TRBV2 and TRBJ1-1 for the parts outside the CDR3, the full variable domain is EPEVTQTPSHQVTQMGQEVILRCVPISNHLYFYWYRQILGQKVEFLVSFYNNEISEKSEIFDDQFSVERPDGSNFTLKIRSTKLEDSAMYFCASRHGGGLTEAFFGQGTRLTVV.

The chain recombines TRBV6-1 with TRBJ1-1, with D hard to call. Germline CDR1 MNHNS, CDR2 SASEGT. Trimming shortened V by 1 base and J by 7 bases, and 10 bases separated the two germline ends. The CDR3 runs 13 residues. CDR3 protein: CASSEEWRVEAFF. Here the CDR3 DNA reads TGTGCCAGCAGTGAAGAGTGGAGGGTTGAAGCTTTCTTT.